Only a few counts were recorded for the clone carrying this T cell receptor (beta chain). Antigen specificity is unknown. This sample is part of a study of graft-versus-host responses after intestinal transplantation. Sequenced by immunoSEQ multiplex PCR; TCRdb stores in-frame clones only, minus some. The sample carries over 20,000 clones, approximately 92% recorded once. The germline CDR1 and CDR2 sequences are LNHDA and SQIVND (reference sequence). V shed 3 bases and J 7 bases; nucleotides not matched to a gene: 7. The CDR3 loop spans 14 amino acids. Points from the study as a whole: GvH clones turned up in recipient marrow; some had shown up first in ileum or blood. The presence of high graft-versus-host to host-versus-graft clonal ratios in allografts characterized patients with graft-donor T cell macrochimerism.

Source: PBMCs, taken more than 62 days after intestinal transplantation. This chain joins TRBV19 and TRBJ1-2; 8 bases line up with TRBD1. The TCR originated in a human patient who received an intestinal transplant, so some T cells may come from the graft donor. The CDR3 DNA follows: TGTGCCAGTAGTATCGCGACAGGGGAATTTGGCTACACCTTC. Protein product: CASSIATGEFGYTF.